This T cell receptor (beta chain) was found in a study of cytomegalovirus exposure and HLA in healthy donors. Study conclusions and caveats: Reports credit the classifier with highly specific, highly sensitive diagnosis of cytomegalovirus status. TCR beta V- and J-gene trimming was later associated with a missense DCLRE1C variant. 87-base-pair reads could not separate some V segments, including TRBV6-2 and TRBV6-3.

The CDR3 sequence is 14 residues long. The V end lost 4 bases, the J end lost 6 bases, and 14 bases lay between the germline ends. Per germline, CDR1 SGDLS and CDR2 YYNGEE. Amplification used 60 Vbeta primers and 13 Jbeta primers. Repertoires were generated with immunoSEQ multiplex PCR, while TCRdb's copy carries only in-frame clones and drops some. The sample yields about 160,000 clones, approximately 81% seen once. Notes on this clone: Its target is unknown.

The chain couples TRBV9 to TRBJ2-1; tentatively, D is TRBD2 (6 bases). The TCR comes from a man aged 18 to 29 in good health and CMV-seropositive. Sequencing was done on a sample of PBMCs. The CDR3 protein is CASSPRLGVNEQFF. The CDR3 DNA sequence: TGTGCCAGCAGCCCAAGACTAGGAGTCAATGAGCAGTTCTTC.